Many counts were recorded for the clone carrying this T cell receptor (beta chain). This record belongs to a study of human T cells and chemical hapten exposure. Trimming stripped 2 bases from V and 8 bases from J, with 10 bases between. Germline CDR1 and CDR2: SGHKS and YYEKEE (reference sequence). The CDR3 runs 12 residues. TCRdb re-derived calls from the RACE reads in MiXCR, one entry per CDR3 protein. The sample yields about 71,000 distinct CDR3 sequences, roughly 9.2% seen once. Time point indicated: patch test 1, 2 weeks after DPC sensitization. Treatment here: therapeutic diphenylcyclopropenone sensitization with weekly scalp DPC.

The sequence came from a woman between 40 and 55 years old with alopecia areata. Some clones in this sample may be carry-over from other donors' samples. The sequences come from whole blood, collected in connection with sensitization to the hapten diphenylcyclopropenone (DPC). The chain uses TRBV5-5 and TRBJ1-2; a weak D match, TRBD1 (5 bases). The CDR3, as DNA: TGTGCCAGCAGCTTTGATAGGGACGGCTACACCTTC. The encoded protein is CASSFDRDGYTF.